This entry lists 32 T cell receptor beta chains sequenced from one sample in a study of blood T cell repertoires in COVID-19. TCRdb keeps only in-frame clones here, not all; method: immunoSEQ multiplex PCR. The sample has approximately 350,000 clones, about 90% seen once. The specimen was peripheral blood. The receptors come from a man aged 35 to 55 with acute or convalescent COVID-19.

The rearrangement uses TRBV27 and TRBJ2-3; D gene unclear. The germline V and J ends were trimmed by 3 bases and 3 bases, with 10 bases remaining between them. Per germline, CDR1 MNHEY and CDR2 SMNVEV (reference sequence). The CDR3 sequence is 14 residues long. CDR3 DNA: TGTGCCAGCAGTTTTAACGAGGCGACAGATACGCAGTATTTT. Its protein is CASSFNEATDTQYF.

V is TRBV19 and J is TRBJ1-1, with D perhaps TRBD1 (6 bases). There are 15 residues in the CDR3. The V end lost 5 bases, the J end lost 5 bases, and 18 bases lay between the germline ends. Germline V lookup: CDR1 LNHDA, CDR2 SQIVND (reference sequence). This CDR3 reads CASSPYGGRRTEAFF. CDR3 DNA sequence: TGTGCCAGTAGTCCGTACGGGGGGCGGCGTACTGAAGCTTTCTTT.

The chain links TRBV9 to TRBJ2-3; D is unresolved. V lost 3 bases and J lost 8, with 7 bases in between. Germline-derived CDR1 and CDR2 are SGDLS and YYNGEE. The CDR3 runs to 11 residues. CDR3 DNA sequence: TGTGCCAGCAGCGCCAGGTTTACGCAGTATTTT. Its protein is CASSARFTQYF.

This sequence joins TRBV18 and TRBJ1-2, with 7 bases fitting TRBD1. This CDR3 contains 13 residues. The germline CDR1 and CDR2 sequences are KGHSH and LQKENI. V was pared by 3 bases and J by 6 bases, with 4 bases of the junction left unmatched. CDR3 residues: CASSPPQGDGYTF. CDR3 nucleotides: TGTGCCAGCTCACCCCCCCAGGGGGATGGCTACACCTTC.

The rearrangement uses TRBV3-1 (or the pseudogene TRBV3-2) and TRBJ1-5; 10 nucleotides line up with TRBD1. The CDR3 consists of 15 residues. From germline, CDR1 is LGHDT and CDR2 YNNKEL (reference sequence). The junction had 3 bases not matched to a gene; V was cut back by 4 bases and J by 3 bases. The CDR3 protein is CASSLGTGDNQPQHF. In nucleotides, the CDR3 is TGTGCCAGCAGCCTAGGGACAGGGGACAATCAGCCCCAGCATTTT.

The CDR3: CASSLVRAETQYF. DNA of the CDR3: TGCGCCAGCAGCTTGGTCAGGGCAGAGACCCAGTACTTC. The chain combines TRBV5-1 with TRBJ2-5; D might be TRBD1 (5 bases). The CDR3 consists of 13 residues. The germline gives CDR1 SGHRS, CDR2 YFSETQ. V lost 0 bases to trimming and J lost 4 bases, with 7 bases between them.

The genes are TRBV11-3 and TRBJ2-2; 10 bases fit TRBD1. The germline V gene encodes CDR1 SGHNT and CDR2 YENEEA. V was clipped by 5 bases and J by 4 bases; unmatched bases: 4. The CDR3 covers 15 residues. CDR3 DNA: TGTGCCAGCAGCCGGGACAGGGGAGCCACCGGGGAGCTGTTTTTT. Its translation: CASSRDRGATGELFF.

The CDR3 spells CASSLTGQLYEQYF. CDR3 bases: TGTGCCAGCAGTTTAACGGGACAGCTATACGAGCAGTACTTC. The rearrangement uses TRBV27 and TRBJ2-7; 7 bases are shared with TRBD1. Germline V gives CDR1 MNHEY, CDR2 SMNVEV (reference sequence). The CDR3 totals 14 residues. V was pared by 2 bases and J by 4 bases, with 5 bases of the junction left unmatched.

The CDR3 here is CASSFPTSGSPTDTQYF. CDR3 DNA sequence: TGTGCCAGCAGTTTCCCAACTAGCGGGAGCCCCACAGATACGCAGTATTTT. V usage is TRBV28 and J usage is TRBJ2-3, with 11 bases identical to TRBD2. V shed 3 bases, J shed 2 bases, and the junction held 7 bases outside the gene matches. CDR3 length: 17 residues. From germline, CDR1 is MDHEN and CDR2 SYDVKM. The full variable domain, with the rest looked up from reference TRBV28 and TRBJ2-3, is DVKVTQSSRYLVKRTGEKVFLECVQDMDHENMFWYRQDPGLGLRLIYFSYDVKMKEKGDIPEGYSVSREKKERFSLILESASTNQTSMYLCASSFPTSGSPTDTQYFGPGTRLTVL.

The chain combines TRBV27 with TRBJ1-1; TRBD1 aligns across 8 bases. V lost 6 bases to trimming and J lost 2 bases; unmatched junction nucleotides: 8. The CDR3 loop spans 15 amino acids. The germline V gene encodes CDR1 MNHEY and CDR2 SMNVEV (reference sequence). This CDR3 reads CASSTEDRGNTEAFF. The CDR3 nucleotides are TGTGCCAGCAGCACGGAAGACAGGGGCAACACTGAAGCTTTCTTT.

The chain carries TRBV5-1 and TRBJ1-3; TRBD1 is a possible D gene (5 bases). The length of the CDR3 is 14 residues. V gave up 9 bases and J gave up 2 bases, with 15 bases separating them. Germline V lookup: CDR1 SGHRS, CDR2 YFSETQ. The CDR3 DNA sequence: TGCGCCACCGCACCCGACAGCACTGGAAACACCATATATTTT. Protein sequence: CATAPDSTGNTIYF. Using reference TRBV5-1 and TRBJ1-3 for the parts outside the CDR3, the full variable domain is KAGVTQTPRYLIKTRGQQVTLSCSPISGHRSVSWYQQTPGQGLQFLFEYFSETQRNKGNFPGRFSGRQFSNSRSEMNVSTLELGDSALYLCATAPDSTGNTIYFGEGSWLTVV.

The CDR3 DNA sequence: TGTGCCAGCAGTTTACTAGGGAGCTCCTACAATGAGCAGTTCTTC. Residues: CASSLLGSSYNEQFF. The V and J genes are TRBV27 and TRBJ2-1, with D tentatively TRBD2 (5 bases). CDR1 and CDR2 (germline): MNHEY, SMNVEV (reference sequence). The CDR3 has 15 amino acids. Trimming removed 2 bases at V and 0 bases at J, with 8 bases between.

The chain couples TRBV5-6 to TRBJ1-4, with D hard to call. With 2 bases removed from V and 8 bases from J, the gap between germline ends came to 4 bases. This CDR3 is built from 11 residues. Germline CDR1 reads SGHDT; CDR2 reads YYEEEE. Here the CDR3 reads CASSFREKLFF. The DNA for the CDR3 is TGTGCCAGCAGCTTTCGGGAAAAACTGTTTTTT.

This clone occurred a few times. The chain joins TRBV7-9 to TRBJ1-6, with D tentatively TRBD1 (5 bases). This CDR3 is built from 16 residues. Per the germline V gene, CDR1 is SEHNR and CDR2 is FQNEAQ (reference sequence). Trimming removed 5 bases from V and 10 bases from J, with 21 bases in between. In nucleotides, the CDR3 is TGTGCCAGCAGCCGAACCACGGGGGGGATAAGCTCACCCCTCCACTTT. It is translated as CASSRTTGGISSPLHF.

This clone was recorded only once. The V and J genes are TRBV6-6 and TRBJ2-3; D unresolved. The germline V gene has CDR1 MNHNY and CDR2 SVGAGI (reference sequence). There are 12 residues in the CDR3. V was cut by 0 bases and J by 6 bases, with 4 bases left in between. CDR3 nucleotide sequence: TGTGCCAGCAGTTACTCTTCTGATACGCAGTATTTT. It yields the protein CASSYSSDTQYF.

The chain has TRBV24-1 and TRBJ2-1; TRBD1 matches at 9 bases. V lost 8 bases, J lost 4 bases, and 8 bases stayed unmatched. Germline CDR1 KGHDR, CDR2 SFDVKD. The CDR3 is 15 residues long. The CDR3 region has the DNA TGTGCCACCATTCCGGGACAGGGCCTATACAATGAGCAGTTCTTC. Its translation is CATIPGQGLYNEQFF.

V gene TRBV6-5 combines with J gene TRBJ2-5; TRBD2 aligns across 8 bases. The germline V gene has CDR1 MNHEY and CDR2 SVGAGI. CDR3 length: 15 residues. After removal of 8 bases from V and 7 bases from J, the junction contained 15 bases not matched to a gene. Here the CDR3 reads CASLLAGGGIGTQYF. CDR3 DNA: TGTGCCAGCCTCCTGGCGGGGGGAGGTATAGGGACCCAGTACTTC.

This clone was seen a handful of times. V usage is TRBV7-9 and J usage is TRBJ2-3, with 12 positions matching TRBD2. The V segment lost 5 bases and the J segment 4 bases; nucleotides outside the gene matches: 7. The CDR3 loop spans 16 amino acids. The germline V gene has CDR1 SEHNR and CDR2 FQNEAQ (reference sequence). The CDR3 loop is CASSPRTSGVPDTQYF. The CDR3 DNA reads TGTGCCAGCAGCCCTAGGACTAGCGGGGTCCCAGATACGCAGTATTTT.

In its sample, this clone was seen a few times. The J gene is TRBJ2-7, the V gene TRBV7-8, with 8 bases that match TRBD2. J lost 4 bases, V lost 3 bases, and 8 bases had no gene match. Germline lookup yields CDR1 SGHVS and CDR2 FQNEAQ. There are 15 residues in the CDR3. This CDR3 is CASSFLTSGEYEQYF. The CDR3 nucleotides are TGTGCCAGCAGCTTCCTAACTAGCGGAGAATACGAGCAGTACTTC.

As concerns this clone: Relative to the germline gene, one junction end is altered; a read error may explain this. V gene TRBV12-3 or TRBV12-4 combines with J gene TRBJ2-7; 8 bases fit TRBD2. The CDR3 is made up of 13 amino acids. The CDR3 sequence: CVSSAGLGYEQYF. CDR3 DNA sequence: TGTGTCAGCAGTGCGGGACTAGGCTACGAGCAGTACTTC.

This clone was observed many times. The sample holds other DNA sequences that translate to the same CDR3. V usage is TRBV6-2 or TRBV6-3 and J usage is TRBJ1-1; the D is unclear. Germline-derived CDR1 and CDR2 are MNHEY and SVGEGT. V was cut by 0 bases and J by 1 base, with 6 bases left in between. CDR3 length: 14 amino acids. The CDR3 spells CASSYSRGNTEAFF. The CDR3 bases are TGTGCCAGCAGTTACTCGCGAGGGAACACTGAAGCTTTCTTT.

The chain links TRBV7-2 to TRBJ2-5, with 10 bases aligning to TRBD2. This CDR3 is 18 amino acids long. Germline V gene lookup returns CDR1 SGHTA and CDR2 FQGNSA. V trimming: 1 base; J trimming: 2 bases; junction bases outside the gene matches: 10. CDR3 nucleotides: TGTGCCAGCAGCTTAGGTCATAGCGGGGGGATTGAGCAAGAGACCCAGTACTTC. Its protein product is CASSLGHSGGIEQETQYF.

V gene TRBV5-1 combines with J gene TRBJ2-3, with 10 bases lining up with TRBD2. Germline V CDR1 and CDR2: SGHRS, YFSETQ. Trimming cost V 2 bases and J 2 bases; bases outside gene matches: 2. The CDR3 contains 15 residues. The CDR3 loop is CASSLGTSVTDTQYF. In DNA form, the CDR3 reads TGCGCCAGCAGCTTAGGGACTAGCGTCACAGATACGCAGTATTTT. The full variable domain, in which reference TRBV5-1 and TRBJ2-3 provide the parts outside the CDR3, is KAGVTQTPRYLIKTRGQQVTLSCSPISGHRSVSWYQQTPGQGLQFLFEYFSETQRNKGNFPGRFSGRQFSNSRSEMNVSTLELGDSALYLCASSLGTSVTDTQYFGPGTRLTVL.

This rearrangement joins TRBV30 to TRBJ1-2, with D perhaps matching TRBD1 (6 bases). The germline V gene encodes CDR1 GTSNPN and CDR2 SVGIG (reference sequence). This CDR3 contains 14 residues. The V end was cut by 3 bases, the J end by 7 bases, with 18 bases between. CDR3 coding DNA: TGTGCCTGGAGCACGGGACAACCTCGGGGTGGCTACACCTTC. Its translation: CAWSTGQPRGGYTF.

The DNA for the CDR3 is TGTGCCAGCAGCTTAAGGCCGGACAGCTCCTACAATGAGCAGTTCTTC. This encodes CASSLRPDSSYNEQFF. J is TRBJ2-1 and V is TRBV7-9, with D tentatively TRBD1 (6 bases). The CDR3 extends over 16 amino acids. CDR1 is SEHNR, CDR2 FQNEAQ, per germline (reference sequence). V was clipped by 2 bases and J by 0 bases, with 11 bases between them.

The V call is TRBV2, the J call TRBJ1-6; the D gene is possibly TRBD1 (5 bases). The V end lost 11 bases, the J end lost 7 bases, and 12 bases lay between the germline ends. Germline-derived CDR1 and CDR2 are SNHLY and FYNNEI. This CDR3 contains 12 residues. CDR3 protein: CAGGTGNSPLHF. CDR3 in DNA: TGTGCCGGCGGGACGGGCAATTCACCCCTCCACTTT.

The rearrangement uses TRBV27 and TRBJ2-7; a weak D match, TRBD1 (6 bases). Germline V gives CDR1 MNHEY, CDR2 SMNVEV (reference sequence). The V end lost 0 bases, the J end lost 2 bases, and 11 bases lay between the germline ends. The CDR3 is made up of 15 amino acids. CDR3 amino acids: CASSLSDSLPYEQYF. The CDR3, as DNA: TGTGCCAGCAGTTTATCGGACAGTTTGCCCTACGAGCAGTACTTC.

The chain employs TRBV5-1 and TRBJ1-1, with 8 bases fitting TRBD1. V shed 3 bases and J 5 bases; nucleotides not matched to a gene: 9. The CDR3 is made up of 15 amino acids. Germline V lookup: CDR1 SGHRS, CDR2 YFSETQ. CDR3 sequence reads: CASSSTQTGVTEAFF. The CDR3 DNA sequence: TGCGCCAGCAGCTCGACACAGACAGGGGTAACTGAAGCTTTCTTT.

The chain carries TRBV7-8 and TRBJ1-2; the match to TRBD1 covers 9 bases. The V segment lost 5 bases and the J segment 8 bases; nucleotides outside the gene matches: 9. The CDR3 has 14 amino acids. The germline CDR1 and CDR2 sequences are SGHVS and FQNEAQ. The chain's CDR3 is CASSLRQGEDGYTF. CDR3 sequence (DNA): TGTGCCAGCAGCCTACGACAGGGGGAGGACGGCTACACCTTC.

The J gene is TRBJ1-4, the V gene TRBV7-8; D is undetermined. Trimming pared 0 bases from V and 0 bases from J, leaving 17 bases between. The length of the CDR3 is 19 residues. Germline V gives CDR1 SGHVS, CDR2 FQNEAQ. CDR3 nucleotides: TGTGCCAGCAGCTTAGCGCAATGGGGAGAGGCGGCAACTAATGAAAAACTGTTTTTT. The encoded protein is CASSLAQWGEAATNEKLFF.

The chain recombines TRBV30 with TRBJ2-1; D possibly corresponds to TRBD2 (6 bases). Germline V gene lookup returns CDR1 GTSNPN and CDR2 SVGIG (reference sequence). The CDR3 totals 12 residues. This CDR3 reads CNWRGFYNEQFF. CDR3 bases: TGTAACTGGCGGGGCTTCTACAATGAGCAGTTCTTC.

The chain carries TRBV5-1 and TRBJ2-1; 9 bases match TRBD1. CDR1 is SGHRS, CDR2 YFSETQ, per germline. The length of the CDR3 is 12 residues. J lost 10 bases, V lost 4 bases, and 3 bases had no gene match. The CDR3 here is CASSPGQGEQFF. The CDR3 nucleotides read TGCGCCAGCAGCCCGGGACAGGGAGAGCAGTTCTTC.